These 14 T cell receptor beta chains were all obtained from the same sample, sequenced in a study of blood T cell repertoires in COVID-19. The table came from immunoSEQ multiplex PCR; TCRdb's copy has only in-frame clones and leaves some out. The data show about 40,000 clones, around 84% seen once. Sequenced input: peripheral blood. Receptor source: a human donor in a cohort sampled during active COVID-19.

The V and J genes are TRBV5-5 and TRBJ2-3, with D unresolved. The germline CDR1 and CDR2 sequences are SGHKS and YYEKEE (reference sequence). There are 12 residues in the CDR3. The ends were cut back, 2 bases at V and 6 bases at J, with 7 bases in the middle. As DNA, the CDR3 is TGTGCCAGCAGCTTCGGTTTGGATACGCAGTATTTT. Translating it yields CASSFGLDTQYF. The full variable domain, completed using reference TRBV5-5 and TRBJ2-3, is DAGVTQSPTHLIKTRGQQVTLRCSPISGHKSVSWYQQVLGQGPQFIFQYYEKEERGRGNFPDRFSARQFPNYSSELNVNALLLGDSALYLCASSFGLDTQYFGPGTRLTVL.

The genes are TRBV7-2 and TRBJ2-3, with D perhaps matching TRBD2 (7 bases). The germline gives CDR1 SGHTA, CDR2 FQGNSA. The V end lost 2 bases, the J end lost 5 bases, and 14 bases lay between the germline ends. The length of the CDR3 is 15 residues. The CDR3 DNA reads TGTGCCAGCAGCTTACCGAGGGGGGGACGAGATACGCAGTATTTT. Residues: CASSLPRGGRDTQYF.

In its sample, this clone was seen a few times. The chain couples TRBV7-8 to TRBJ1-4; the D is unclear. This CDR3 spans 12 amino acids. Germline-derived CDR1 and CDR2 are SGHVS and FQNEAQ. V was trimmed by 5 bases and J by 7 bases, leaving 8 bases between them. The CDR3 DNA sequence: TGTGCCAGCAGCCTGCGGGCTGAAAAACTGTTTTTT. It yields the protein CASSLRAEKLFF.

Written as DNA, the CDR3 is TGTGCCAGCAGCTTGTTAGGGACTGCACGTAACACCGGGGAGCTGTTTTTT. This sequence encodes CASSLLGTARNTGELFF. The chain recombines TRBV11-2 with TRBJ2-2, with D maybe TRBD2 (6 bases). V was cut by 3 bases and J by 2 bases, with 16 bases left in between. Germline V gene sequence: CDR1 SGHAT, CDR2 FQNNGV. This CDR3 contains 17 residues.

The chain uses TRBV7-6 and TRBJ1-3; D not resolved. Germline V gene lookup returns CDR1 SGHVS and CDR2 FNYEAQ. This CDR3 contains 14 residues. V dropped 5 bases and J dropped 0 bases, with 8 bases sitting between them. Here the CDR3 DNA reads TGTGCCAGCAGCCGCGGGTCCTCTGGAAACACCATATATTTT. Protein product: CASSRGSSGNTIYF.

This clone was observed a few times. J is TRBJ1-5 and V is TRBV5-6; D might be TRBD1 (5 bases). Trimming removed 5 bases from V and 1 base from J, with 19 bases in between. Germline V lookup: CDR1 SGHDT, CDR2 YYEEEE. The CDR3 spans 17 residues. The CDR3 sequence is CASSFFSRVRSNQPQHF. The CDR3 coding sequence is TGTGCCAGCAGTTTTTTTTCCAGGGTGAGGAGCAATCAGCCCCAGCATTTT.

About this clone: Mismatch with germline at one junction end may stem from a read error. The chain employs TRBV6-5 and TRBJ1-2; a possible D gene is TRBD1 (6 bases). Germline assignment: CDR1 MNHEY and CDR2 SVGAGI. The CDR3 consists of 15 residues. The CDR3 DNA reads TGTGCAAGCAGTACAGGGAACCAGCCCTACTATGGCTACACCTTC. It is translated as CASSTGNQPYYGYTF.

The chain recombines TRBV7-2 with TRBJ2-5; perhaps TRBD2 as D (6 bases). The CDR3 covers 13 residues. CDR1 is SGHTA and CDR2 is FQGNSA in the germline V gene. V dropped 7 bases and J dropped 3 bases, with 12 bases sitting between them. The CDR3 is CASTNPGEETQYF. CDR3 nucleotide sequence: TGTGCCAGCACCAACCCGGGGGAAGAGACCCAGTACTTC. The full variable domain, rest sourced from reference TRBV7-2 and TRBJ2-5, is GAGVSQSPSNKVTEKGKDVELRCDPISGHTALYWYRQSLGQGLEFLIYFQGNSAPDKSGLPSDRFSAERTGGSVSTLTIQRTQQEDSAVYLCASTNPGEETQYFGPGTRLLVL.

In nucleotides, the CDR3 is TGTGCCAGCAGCCCGGCCACTAGCGGGGGGGTCAATGAGCAGTTCTTC. It yields the protein CASSPATSGGVNEQFF. The chain recombines TRBV5-4 with TRBJ2-1, with 13 bases aligning to TRBD2. J lost 6 bases, V lost 4 bases, and 7 bases had no gene match. Germline V gene sequence: CDR1 SGHNT, CDR2 YYREEE (reference sequence). This CDR3 has 16 amino acids. Filled out from reference TRBV5-4 and TRBJ2-1, the complete variable domain reads ETGVTQSPTHLIKTRGQQVTLRCSSQSGHNTVSWYQQALGQGPQFIFQYYREEENGRGNFPPRFSGLQFPNYSSELNVNALELDDSALYLCASSPATSGGVNEQFFGPGTRLTVL.

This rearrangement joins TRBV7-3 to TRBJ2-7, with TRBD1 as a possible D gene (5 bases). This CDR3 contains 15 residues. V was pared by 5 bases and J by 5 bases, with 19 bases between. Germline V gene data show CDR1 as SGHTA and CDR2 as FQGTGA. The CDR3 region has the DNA TGTGCCAGCAGCCCAAGGGGATCTATGCCAGACGAGCAGTACTTC. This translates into CASSPRGSMPDEQYF.

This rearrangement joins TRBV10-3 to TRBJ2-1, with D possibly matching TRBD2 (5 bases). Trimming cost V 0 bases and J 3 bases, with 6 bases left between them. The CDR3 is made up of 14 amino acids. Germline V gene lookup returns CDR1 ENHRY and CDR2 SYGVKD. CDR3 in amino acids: CAISESSGYNEQFF. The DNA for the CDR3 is TGTGCCATCAGTGAGTCGAGCGGCTACAATGAGCAGTTCTTC.

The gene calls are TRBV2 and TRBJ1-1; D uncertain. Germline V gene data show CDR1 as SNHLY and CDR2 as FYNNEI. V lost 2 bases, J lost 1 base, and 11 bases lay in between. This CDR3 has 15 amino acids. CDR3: CASSEWSTENTEAFF. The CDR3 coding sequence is TGTGCCAGCAGTGAATGGTCTACAGAGAACACTGAAGCTTTCTTT.

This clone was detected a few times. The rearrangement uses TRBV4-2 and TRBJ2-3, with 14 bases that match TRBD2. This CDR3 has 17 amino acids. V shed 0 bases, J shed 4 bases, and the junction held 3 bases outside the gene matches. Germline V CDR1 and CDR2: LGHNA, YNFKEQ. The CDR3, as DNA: TGTGCCAGCAGCCAAGATGAGACTAGCGGGGGGGCAGATACGCAGTATTTT. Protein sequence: CASSQDETSGGADTQYF.

This CDR3 reads CAWSGGRYGYTF. The DNA for the CDR3 is TGTGCCTGGAGTGGGGGCCGCTATGGCTACACCTTC. The J gene is TRBJ1-2, the V gene TRBV30, with a possible D match to TRBD1 (5 bases). The CDR3 sequence is 12 residues long. Germline V gene data show CDR1 as GTSNPN and CDR2 as SVGIG (reference sequence). V lost 1 base, J lost 4 bases, and 7 bases lay in between.